The 13 T cell receptor beta chains below were found in one sample sequenced in a study of beta chain features in type 1 diabetes. The study, taken as a whole, reports: Shortening that was moderate but significant affected the TCRB CDR3s of Type 1 diabetes patients in all four CD4+ subsets.

The sequenced template was cDNA made from the entire isolated RNA. The table came from immunoSEQ multiplex PCR; TCRdb's copy has only in-frame clones and leaves some out. The table has 130,000 to 150,000 clones, around an eighth seen once. No antigen is known for these receptors. The material sequenced was central memory CD4+ T cells from blood. The source of these receptors is a young man with type 1 diabetes.

This clone was counted only a few times. The chain is built from TRBV18 and TRBJ2-1; D perhaps matches TRBD2 (5 bases). With 2 bases removed from V and 9 bases from J, the gap between germline ends came to 8 bases. The CDR3 totals 12 residues. Germline CDR1 is KGHSH and CDR2 is LQKENI. The chain's CDR3 is CASSPGLVEQFF. Here the CDR3 DNA reads TGTGCCAGCTCACCAGGACTGGTTGAGCAGTTCTTC.

The V gene is TRBV30, the J gene TRBJ1-4, with D possibly matching TRBD1 (6 bases). Germline V CDR1 and CDR2: GTSNPN, SVGIG (reference sequence). The CDR3 loop spans 14 amino acids. The germline V and J ends were trimmed by 3 bases and 2 bases, with 10 bases remaining between them. The CDR3 is CAWRATGTNEKLFF. In nucleotides, the CDR3 is TGTGCCTGGAGAGCTACAGGGACTAATGAAAAACTGTTTTTT.

This clone was found a few times. J is TRBJ1-1 and V is TRBV29-1, with 8 bases fitting TRBD1. This CDR3 comprises 13 residues. Germline assignment: CDR1 SQVTM and CDR2 ANQGSEA. The ends lost 6 bases at V and 4 bases at J; junction bases unmatched: 7. The CDR3 DNA sequence: TGCAGCGTAGGCGGACAGGGACTCACTGAAGCTTTCTTT. Translated, it gives CSVGGQGLTEAFF.

The CDR3 coding sequence is TGCGCCAGCAGCTTGGTGAGCAGGAATTCACCCCTCCACTTT. Translating it yields CASSLVSRNSPLHF. The J gene is TRBJ1-6, the V gene TRBV5-1; D ambiguous. Deletions cut 0 bases from V and 7 bases from J, with 8 bases between. In germline, CDR1 is SGHRS, CDR2 YFSETQ. CDR3 length: 14 amino acids.

With regard to this clone: This specimen includes other DNA sequences encoding the same CDR3. The chain uses TRBV6-6 and TRBJ1-5, with a weak D call TRBD1 (5 bases). The germline CDR1 and CDR2 sequences are MNHNY and SVGAGI (reference sequence). The V end lost 4 bases, the J end lost 1 base, and 8 bases lay between the germline ends. CDR3 length: 14 amino acids. The DNA for the CDR3 is TGTGCCAGCAGTTTGGACACCAGCAATCAGCCCCAGCATTTT. It encodes CASSLDTSNQPQHF.

This sequence joins TRBV6-6 and TRBJ1-1; no firm D call. V was cut by 2 bases and J by 3 bases, with 7 bases left in between. Germline lookup yields CDR1 MNHNY and CDR2 SVGAGI (reference sequence). The length of the CDR3 is 13 residues. The CDR3 nucleotides read TGTGCCAGCAGTTACCCCGTGGACACTGAAGCTTTCTTT. It specifies CASSYPVDTEAFF.

This clone was seen only a few times. This rearrangement joins TRBV6-1 to TRBJ2-1; tentative D call: TRBD1 (6 bases). Germline values: CDR1 MNHNS, CDR2 SASEGT. The V gene lost 3 bases and the J gene lost 9 bases, with 15 bases spanning the gap. CDR3 size: 14 residues. The CDR3 loop is CASSEGAATREQFF. The CDR3 DNA reads TGTGCCAGCAGTGAGGGGGCCGCTACTCGTGAGCAGTTCTTC.

This clone appeared a few times. This chain links TRBV28 with TRBJ1-2; D might be TRBD1 (6 bases). CDR1 is MDHEN and CDR2 is SYDVKM in the germline V gene. The CDR3 is 14 amino acids. The V end was cut by 6 bases, the J end by 0 bases, with 11 bases between. CDR3 residues: CASSRQGTNYGYTF. The CDR3 DNA sequence: TGTGCCAGCAGCCGCCAGGGGACTAACTATGGCTACACCTTC.

V usage is TRBV7-9 and J usage is TRBJ2-7; D is possibly TRBD2 (6 bases). CDR1 and CDR2 from the germline V gene are SEHNR and FQNEAQ (reference sequence). V dropped 1 base and J dropped 2 bases, with 9 bases sitting between them. The CDR3 totals 14 residues. The CDR3 protein is CASSLDAGTYEQYF. Written as DNA, the CDR3 is TGTGCCAGCAGCTTAGATGCGGGGACCTACGAGCAGTACTTC.

The chain is built from TRBV27 and TRBJ1-3; no clear D gene. The CDR3 runs to 15 residues. V lost 6 bases, J lost 0 bases, and 12 bases lay in between. Per the germline V gene, CDR1 is MNHEY and CDR2 is SMNVEV (reference sequence). Here the CDR3 reads CASSLTASSGNTIYF. The CDR3 DNA reads as TGTGCCAGCAGCCTCACAGCTAGCTCTGGAAACACCATATATTTT.

This clone turned up a few times. The rearrangement links TRBV28 to TRBJ2-3; perhaps TRBD2 as D (5 bases). Per germline, CDR1 MDHEN and CDR2 SYDVKM. V was cut by 6 bases and J by 6 bases, with 13 bases left in between. CDR3 size: 13 residues. CDR3 bases: TGTGCCAGCAGCGGACTCCCCCCGGATACGCAGTATTTT. It specifies CASSGLPPDTQYF. The whole variable domain, filled in from reference TRBV28 and TRBJ2-3, reads DVKVTQSSRYLVKRTGEKVFLECVQDMDHENMFWYRQDPGLGLRLIYFSYDVKMKEKGDIPEGYSVSREKKERFSLILESASTNQTSMYLCASSGLPPDTQYFGPGTRLTVL.

This clone showed up just a few times. The rearrangement uses TRBV7-8 and TRBJ1-1; maybe TRBD1 (6 bases). The CDR3 runs to 15 residues. Germline-derived CDR1 and CDR2 are SGHVS and FQNEAQ. The V end lost 5 bases, the J end lost 4 bases, and 17 bases lay between the germline ends. The CDR3 sequence is CASSTTGRGGTEAFF. The CDR3 DNA follows: TGTGCCAGCAGCACCACAGGGCGTGGGGGCACTGAAGCTTTCTTT. Based on the CDR3 plus reference TRBV7-8 and TRBJ1-1, the full variable domain is GAGVSQSPRYKVAKRGQDVALRCDPISGHVSLFWYQQALGQGPEFLTYFQNEAQLDKSGLPSDRFFAERPEGSVSTLKIQRTQQEDSAVYLCASSTTGRGGTEAFFGQGTRLTVV.

The chain recombines TRBV5-1 with TRBJ1-5; the D is unclear. Trimming cost V 0 bases and J 2 bases, with 9 bases left between them. This CDR3 comprises 15 residues. Germline-derived CDR1 and CDR2 are SGHRS and YFSETQ. This CDR3 reads CASSLAEPRNQPQHF. CDR3 coding DNA: TGCGCCAGCAGCTTGGCGGAGCCCCGCAATCAGCCCCAGCATTTT.